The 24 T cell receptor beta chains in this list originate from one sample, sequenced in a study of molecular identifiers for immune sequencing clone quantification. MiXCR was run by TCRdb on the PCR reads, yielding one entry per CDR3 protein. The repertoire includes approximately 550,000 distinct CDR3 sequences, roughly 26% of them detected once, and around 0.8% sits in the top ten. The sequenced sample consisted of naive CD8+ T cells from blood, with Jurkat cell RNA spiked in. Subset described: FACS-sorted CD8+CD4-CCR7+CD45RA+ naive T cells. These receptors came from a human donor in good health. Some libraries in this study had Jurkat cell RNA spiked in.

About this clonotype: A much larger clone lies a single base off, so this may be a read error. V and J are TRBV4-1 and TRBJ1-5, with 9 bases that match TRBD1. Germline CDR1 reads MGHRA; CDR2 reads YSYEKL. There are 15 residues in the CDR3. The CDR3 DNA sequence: TGCGTCAGCAGCCAAGTACCGGGACAGGGCGAGCCCCAGCATTTT. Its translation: CVSSQVPGQGEPQHF.

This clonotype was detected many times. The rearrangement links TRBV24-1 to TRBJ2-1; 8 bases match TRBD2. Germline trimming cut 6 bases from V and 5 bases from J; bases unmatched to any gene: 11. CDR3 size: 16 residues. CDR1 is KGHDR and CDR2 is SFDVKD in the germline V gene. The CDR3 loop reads CATSQGPGLGHNEQFF. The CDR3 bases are TGTGCCACCAGTCAGGGCCCGGGACTAGGCCACAATGAGCAGTTCTTC.

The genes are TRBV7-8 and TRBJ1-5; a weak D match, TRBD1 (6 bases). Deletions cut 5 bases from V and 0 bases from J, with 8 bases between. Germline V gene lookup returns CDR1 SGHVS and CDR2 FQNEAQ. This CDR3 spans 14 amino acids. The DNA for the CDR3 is TGTGCCAGCAGCCCGGGACATAGCAATCAGCCCCAGCATTTT. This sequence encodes CASSPGHSNQPQHF.

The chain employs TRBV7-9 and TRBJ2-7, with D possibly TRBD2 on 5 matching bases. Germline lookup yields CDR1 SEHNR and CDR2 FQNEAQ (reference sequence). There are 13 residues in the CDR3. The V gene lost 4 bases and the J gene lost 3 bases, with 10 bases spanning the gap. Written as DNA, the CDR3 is TGTGCCAGCAGCTCCTCCCGGGACTACGAGCAGTACTTC. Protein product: CASSSSRDYEQYF.

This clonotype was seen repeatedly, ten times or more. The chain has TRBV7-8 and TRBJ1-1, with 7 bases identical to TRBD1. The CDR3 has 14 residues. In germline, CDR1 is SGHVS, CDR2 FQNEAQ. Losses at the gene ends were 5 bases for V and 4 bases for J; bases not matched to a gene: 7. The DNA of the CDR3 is TGTGCCAGCAGCACGACAGGGATTGCCACTGAAGCTTTCTTT. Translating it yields CASSTTGIATEAFF.

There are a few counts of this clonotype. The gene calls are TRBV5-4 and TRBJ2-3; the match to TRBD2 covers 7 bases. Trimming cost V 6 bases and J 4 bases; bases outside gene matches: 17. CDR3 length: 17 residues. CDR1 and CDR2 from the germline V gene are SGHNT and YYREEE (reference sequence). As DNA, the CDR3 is TGTGCCAGCACCCCCGCGACTAGCCTCAAGGTACCAGATACGCAGTATTTT. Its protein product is CASTPATSLKVPDTQYF.

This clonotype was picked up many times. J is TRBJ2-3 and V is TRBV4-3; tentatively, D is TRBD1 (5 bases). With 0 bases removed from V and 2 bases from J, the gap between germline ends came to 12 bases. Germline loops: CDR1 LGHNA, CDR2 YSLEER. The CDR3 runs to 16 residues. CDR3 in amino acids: CASSQDGASNTDTQYF. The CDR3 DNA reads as TGCGCCAGCAGCCAAGATGGGGCATCCAACACAGATACGCAGTATTTT.

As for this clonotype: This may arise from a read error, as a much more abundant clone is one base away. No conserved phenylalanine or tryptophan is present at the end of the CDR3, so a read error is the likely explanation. The DNA of the CDR3 is TGCAGCGTTGTGTCATGGGACCTTAACGAGAAGCAGTACATC. This codes for CSVVSWDLNEKQYI. The chain combines TRBV29-1 with TRBJ2-7, with D tentatively TRBD1 or TRBD2 (5 bases each). The CDR3 covers 14 residues. Germline V CDR1 and CDR2: SQVTM, ANQGSEA. V lost 4 bases, J lost 8 bases, and 21 bases lay in between.

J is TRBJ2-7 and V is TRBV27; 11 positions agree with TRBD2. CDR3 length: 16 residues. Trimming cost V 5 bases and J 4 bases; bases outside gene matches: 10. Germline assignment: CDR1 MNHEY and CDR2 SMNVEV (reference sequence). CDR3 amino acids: CASSPTLAGGMYEQYF. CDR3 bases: TGTGCCAGCAGTCCCACCCTAGCGGGAGGTATGTACGAGCAGTACTTC.

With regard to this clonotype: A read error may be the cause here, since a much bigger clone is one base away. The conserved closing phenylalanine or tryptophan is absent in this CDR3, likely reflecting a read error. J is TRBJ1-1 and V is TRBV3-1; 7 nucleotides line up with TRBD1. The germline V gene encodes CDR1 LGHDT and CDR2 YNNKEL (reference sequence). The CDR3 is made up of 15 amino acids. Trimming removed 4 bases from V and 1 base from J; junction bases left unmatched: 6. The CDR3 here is CASSPPGQENTEAFY. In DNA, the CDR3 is TGTGCCAGCAGCCCCCCCGGACAGGAGAACACTGAAGCTTTCTAT.

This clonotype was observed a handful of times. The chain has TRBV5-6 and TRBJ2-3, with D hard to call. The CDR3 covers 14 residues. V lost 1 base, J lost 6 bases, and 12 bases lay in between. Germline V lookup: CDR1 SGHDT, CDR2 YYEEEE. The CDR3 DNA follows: TGTGCCAGCAGCTTGTCCGAGGCCGTGGATACGCAGTATTTT. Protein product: CASSLSEAVDTQYF.

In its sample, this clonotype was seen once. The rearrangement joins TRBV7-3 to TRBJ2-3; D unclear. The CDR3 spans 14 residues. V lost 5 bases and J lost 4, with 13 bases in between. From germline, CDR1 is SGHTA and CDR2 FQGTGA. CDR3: CASSASGPPDTQYF. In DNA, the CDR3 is TGTGCCAGCAGCGCCTCCGGACCCCCAGATACGCAGTATTTT.

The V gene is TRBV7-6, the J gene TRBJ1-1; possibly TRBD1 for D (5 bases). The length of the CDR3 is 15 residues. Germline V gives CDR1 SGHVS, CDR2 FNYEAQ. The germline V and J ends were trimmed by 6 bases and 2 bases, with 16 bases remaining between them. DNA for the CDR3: TGTGCCAGCAGACCAGCTGGGGCAAGCAACACTGAAGCTTTCTTT. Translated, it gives CASRPAGASNTEAFF.

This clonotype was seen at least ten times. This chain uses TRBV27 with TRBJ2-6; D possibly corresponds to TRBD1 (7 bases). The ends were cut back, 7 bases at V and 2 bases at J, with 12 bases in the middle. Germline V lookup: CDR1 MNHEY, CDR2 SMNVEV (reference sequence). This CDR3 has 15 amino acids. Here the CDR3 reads CASKEGAAGANVLTF. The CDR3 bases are TGTGCCAGCAAGGAGGGGGCGGCTGGGGCCAACGTCCTGACTTTC. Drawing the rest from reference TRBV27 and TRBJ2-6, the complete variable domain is EAQVTQNPRYLITVTGKKLTVTCSQNMNHEYMSWYRQDPGLGLRQIYYSMNVEVTDKGDVPEGYKVSRKEKRNFPLILESPSPNQTSLYFCASKEGAAGANVLTFGAGSRLTVL.

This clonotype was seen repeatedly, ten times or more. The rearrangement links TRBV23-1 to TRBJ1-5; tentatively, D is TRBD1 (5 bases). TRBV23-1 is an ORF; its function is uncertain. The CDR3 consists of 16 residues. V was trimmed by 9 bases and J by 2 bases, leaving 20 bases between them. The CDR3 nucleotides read TGCGCCAGATGTTTCAGGGTGGAAATCGGCAATCAGCCCCAGCATTTT. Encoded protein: CARCFRVEIGNQPQHF.

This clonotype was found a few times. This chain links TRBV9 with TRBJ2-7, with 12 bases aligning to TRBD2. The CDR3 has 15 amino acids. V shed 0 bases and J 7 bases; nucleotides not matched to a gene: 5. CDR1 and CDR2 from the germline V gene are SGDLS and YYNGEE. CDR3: CASSVVSGLAGEQYF. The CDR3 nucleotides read TGTGCCAGCAGCGTAGTAAGCGGACTAGCGGGAGAGCAGTACTTC.

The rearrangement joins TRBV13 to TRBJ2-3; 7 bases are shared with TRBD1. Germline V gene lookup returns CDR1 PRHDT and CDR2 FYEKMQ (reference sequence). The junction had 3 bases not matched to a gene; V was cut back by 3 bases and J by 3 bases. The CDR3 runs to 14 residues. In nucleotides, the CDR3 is TGTGCCAGCAGCTTTGGGACAGTAACAGATACGCAGTATTTT. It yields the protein CASSFGTVTDTQYF.

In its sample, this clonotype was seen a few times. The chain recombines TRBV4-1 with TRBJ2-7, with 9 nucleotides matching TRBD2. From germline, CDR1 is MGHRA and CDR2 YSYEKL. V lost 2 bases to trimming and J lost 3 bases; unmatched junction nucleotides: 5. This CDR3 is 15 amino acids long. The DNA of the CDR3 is TGCGCCAGCAGCCAACAAGCGGGGGGTAACTACGAGCAGTACTTC. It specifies CASSQQAGGNYEQYF.

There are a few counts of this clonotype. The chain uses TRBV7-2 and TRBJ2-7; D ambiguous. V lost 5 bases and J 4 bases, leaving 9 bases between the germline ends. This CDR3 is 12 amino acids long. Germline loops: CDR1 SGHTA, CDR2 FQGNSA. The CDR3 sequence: CASSVIGYEQYF. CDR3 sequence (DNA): TGTGCCAGCAGCGTAATTGGGTACGAGCAGTACTTC.

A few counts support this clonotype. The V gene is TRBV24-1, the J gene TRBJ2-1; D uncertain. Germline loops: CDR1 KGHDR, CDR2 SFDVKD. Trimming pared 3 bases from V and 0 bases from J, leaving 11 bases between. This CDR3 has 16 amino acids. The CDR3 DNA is TGTGCCACCAGTGATCGTGGCGCGAACTCCTACAATGAGCAGTTCTTC. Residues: CATSDRGANSYNEQFF.

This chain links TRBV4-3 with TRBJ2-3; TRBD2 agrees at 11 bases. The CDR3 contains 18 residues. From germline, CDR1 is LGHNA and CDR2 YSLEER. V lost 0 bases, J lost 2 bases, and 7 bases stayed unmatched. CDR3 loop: CASSQDFLAGGTTDTQYF. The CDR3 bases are TGCGCCAGCAGCCAAGATTTCCTAGCGGGAGGCACCACAGATACGCAGTATTTT.

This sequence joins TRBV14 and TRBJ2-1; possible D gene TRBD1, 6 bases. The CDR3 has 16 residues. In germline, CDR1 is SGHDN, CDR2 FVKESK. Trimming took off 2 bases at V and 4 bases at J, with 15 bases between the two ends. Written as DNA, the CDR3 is TGTGCCAGCAGCCAACGTGGGCAGGGGCCTTACAATGAGCAGTTCTTC. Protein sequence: CASSQRGQGPYNEQFF.

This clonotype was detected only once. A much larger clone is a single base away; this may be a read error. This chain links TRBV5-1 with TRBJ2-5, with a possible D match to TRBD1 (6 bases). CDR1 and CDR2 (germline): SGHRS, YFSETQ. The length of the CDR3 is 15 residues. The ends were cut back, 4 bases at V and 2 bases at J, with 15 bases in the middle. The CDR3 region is CASSGIQGWQETQYF. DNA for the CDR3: TGCGCCAGCAGCGGAATACAGGGCTGGCAAGAGACCCAGTACTTC.

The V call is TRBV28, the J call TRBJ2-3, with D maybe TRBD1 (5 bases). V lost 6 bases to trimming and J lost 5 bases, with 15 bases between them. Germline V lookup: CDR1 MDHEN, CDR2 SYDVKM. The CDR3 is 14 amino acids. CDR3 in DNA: TGTGCCAGCAGCACACAGGACACCTTAGATACGCAGTATTTT. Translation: CASSTQDTLDTQYF.